What follows is one TCR beta chain and its context. TCRdb's copy holds only in-frame clones and misses some; the assay was immunoSEQ multiplex PCR. The repertoire has tens of thousands of clones, approximately 92% of them found once; the top ten carry 1.3%. V shed 6 bases and J 3 bases; nucleotides not matched to a gene: 5. CDR3 length: 15 residues. CDR1 SGHTA and CDR2 FQGNSA come from the germline V gene. The source of the sample is a study of T cell changes during pregnancy in multiple sclerosis. Specimen: peripheral blood. This sequence originates from a female donor with multiple sclerosis, enrolled in a pregnancy study. The rearrangement joins TRBV7-2 to TRBJ2-7; 13 bases are a match to TRBD2. CDR3 DNA sequence: TGTGCCAGCAGTCCAACTAGCGGGGGGGTCTACGAGCAGTACTTC. Translating gives CASSPTSGGVYEQYF.